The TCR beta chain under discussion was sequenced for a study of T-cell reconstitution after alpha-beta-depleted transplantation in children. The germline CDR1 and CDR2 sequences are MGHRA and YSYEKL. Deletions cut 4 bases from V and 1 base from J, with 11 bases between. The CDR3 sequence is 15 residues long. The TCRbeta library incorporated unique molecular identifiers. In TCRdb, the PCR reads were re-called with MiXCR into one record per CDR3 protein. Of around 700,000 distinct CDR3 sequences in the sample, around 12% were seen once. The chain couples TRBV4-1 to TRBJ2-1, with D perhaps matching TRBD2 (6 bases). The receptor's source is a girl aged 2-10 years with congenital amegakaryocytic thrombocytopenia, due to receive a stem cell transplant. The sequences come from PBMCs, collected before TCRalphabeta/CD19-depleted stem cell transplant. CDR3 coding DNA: TGCGCCAGCAGCCCCACTAGCCCTTCCTACAATGAGCAGTTCTTC. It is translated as CASSPTSPSYNEQFF.